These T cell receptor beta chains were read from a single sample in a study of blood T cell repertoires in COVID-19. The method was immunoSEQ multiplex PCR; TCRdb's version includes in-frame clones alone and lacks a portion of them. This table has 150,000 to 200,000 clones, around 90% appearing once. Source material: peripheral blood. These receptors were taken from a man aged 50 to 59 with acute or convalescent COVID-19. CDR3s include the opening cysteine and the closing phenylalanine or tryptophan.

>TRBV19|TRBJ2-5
CASRRKGAQETQYF
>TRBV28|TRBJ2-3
CASSRIGLAEGTDTQYF
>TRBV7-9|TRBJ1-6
CASSAGGESSSYNSPLHF
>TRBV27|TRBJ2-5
CASSPHPTGGKETQYF
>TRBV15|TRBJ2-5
CATSRGQDQETQYF
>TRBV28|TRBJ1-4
CASSRLGGADAEKLFF
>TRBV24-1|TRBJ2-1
CATSDLAGGSYNEQFF
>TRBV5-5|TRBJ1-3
CASRLTGSTGNTIYF
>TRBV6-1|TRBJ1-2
CASSENRGYGYTF
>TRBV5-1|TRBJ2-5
CASSPGLAGGETQYF
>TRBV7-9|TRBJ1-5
CASSLGQTYSNQPQHF
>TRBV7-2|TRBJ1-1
CASSLFVGGETEAFF
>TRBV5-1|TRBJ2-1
CASSPDSYNEQFF
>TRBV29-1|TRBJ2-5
CSVEEGPPFQETQYF
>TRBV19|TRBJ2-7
CASSILRGRTYEQYF
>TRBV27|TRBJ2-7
CASSYTSGSYEQYF
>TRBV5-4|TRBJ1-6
CASSFWTNNSPLHF
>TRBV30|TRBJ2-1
CAWSFGGRNEQFF
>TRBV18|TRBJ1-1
CASSNRVENTEAFF
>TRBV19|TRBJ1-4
CASTTGGSGEKLFF
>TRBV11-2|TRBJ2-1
CASSRGTSGAYNEQFF
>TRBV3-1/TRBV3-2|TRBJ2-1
CASSQAGSSGGPYNEQFF
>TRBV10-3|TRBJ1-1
CAISDRGLLNTEAFF
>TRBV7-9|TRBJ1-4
CASSLGDRVEKLFF
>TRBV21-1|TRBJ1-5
CASNPTPRARVGQPQHF
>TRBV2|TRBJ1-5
CASSERETGGKPQHF
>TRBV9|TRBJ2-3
CASSPSGRATDTQYF
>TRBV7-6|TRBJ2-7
CASSLTREHEQYF
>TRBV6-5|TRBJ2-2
CASSYPANTGELFF
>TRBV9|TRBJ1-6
CASSGQGENSPLHF
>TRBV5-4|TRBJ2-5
CASSLDREGGTQYF
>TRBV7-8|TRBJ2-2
CASSLAQGLAGDPNTGELFF
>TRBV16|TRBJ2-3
CASSQGTSGSLDTQYF
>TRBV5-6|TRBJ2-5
CASSLVLEETQYF
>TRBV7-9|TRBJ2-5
CASSFWTAQETQYF
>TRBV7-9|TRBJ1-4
CASSSTGAPDEKLFF
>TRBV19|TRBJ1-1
CASKRRGLNTEAFF
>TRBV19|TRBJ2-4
CASSPRGGPVAKNIQYF
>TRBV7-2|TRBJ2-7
CASSSGLADYEQYF
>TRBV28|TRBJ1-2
CASRKGGDYGYTF
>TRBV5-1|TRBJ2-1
CASNPQGAHNEQFF
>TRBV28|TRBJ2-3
CASSQPTGTDTQYF
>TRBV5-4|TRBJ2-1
CASSWDRGYNEQFF
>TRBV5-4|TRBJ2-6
CASSLGAAPNSGANVLTF
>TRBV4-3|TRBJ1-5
CASSQDSAGNQPQHF
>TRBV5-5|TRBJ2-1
CASSFGGRAVNEQFF
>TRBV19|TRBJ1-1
CASRSDDRNMNTEAFF
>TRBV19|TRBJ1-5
CASTVGGGGNQPQHF